The 3 T cell receptor beta chains listed next were all sequenced from one sample in a study of sequential checkpoint blockade in melanoma. Profiling relied on immunoSEQ multiplex PCR, and the TCRdb table lists in-frame clones only, not all of them. This table has about 21,000 clones, about 82% appearing once. Treatment in this sample: randomized to nivolumab then ipilimumab (arm A) or the reverse (arm B). Sequenced material: CD8+ T cells sorted from blood (inferred from file names), taken from a patient given nivolumab and ipilimumab in sequence. These receptors all stem from a human donor with melanoma.

The chain combines TRBV6-5 with TRBJ1-5; maybe TRBD1 (5 bases). Looked up from germline, CDR1 is MNHEY and CDR2 is SVGAGI. The V end lost 0 bases, the J end lost 5 bases, and 8 bases lay between the germline ends. The CDR3 consists of 14 residues. This CDR3 reads CASSYSGADQPQHF. The CDR3 DNA is TGTGCCAGCAGTTACTCTGGGGCCGATCAGCCCCAGCATTTT.

The chain has TRBV9 and TRBJ2-5; 7 bases align to TRBD1. The CDR3 is made up of 17 amino acids. CDR1 is SGDLS, CDR2 YYNGEE, per germline. V shed 10 bases, J shed 5 bases, and the junction held 23 bases outside the gene matches. In DNA, the CDR3 is TGTGCCTCGCGTCCGGGGCACGGAACAGGGGCTTTGGAGACCCAGTACTTC. Translated, it gives CASRPGHGTGALETQYF. The full variable domain, with the rest looked up from reference TRBV9 and TRBJ2-5, is DSGVTQTPKHLITATGQRVTLRCSPRSGDLSVYWYQQSLDQGLQFLIQYYNGEERAKGNILERFSAQQFPDLHSELNLSSLELGDSALYFCASRPGHGTGALETQYFGPGTRLLVL.

The chain couples TRBV2 to TRBJ2-2; TRBD2 matches at 9 bases. This CDR3 comprises 16 residues. Germline V lookup: CDR1 SNHLY, CDR2 FYNNEI. J lost 2 bases, V lost 4 bases, and 5 bases had no gene match. The CDR3 here is CASSGPGTSNTGELFF. The CDR3 DNA follows: TGTGCCAGCAGTGGACCCGGGACTAGCAACACCGGGGAGCTGTTTTTT.